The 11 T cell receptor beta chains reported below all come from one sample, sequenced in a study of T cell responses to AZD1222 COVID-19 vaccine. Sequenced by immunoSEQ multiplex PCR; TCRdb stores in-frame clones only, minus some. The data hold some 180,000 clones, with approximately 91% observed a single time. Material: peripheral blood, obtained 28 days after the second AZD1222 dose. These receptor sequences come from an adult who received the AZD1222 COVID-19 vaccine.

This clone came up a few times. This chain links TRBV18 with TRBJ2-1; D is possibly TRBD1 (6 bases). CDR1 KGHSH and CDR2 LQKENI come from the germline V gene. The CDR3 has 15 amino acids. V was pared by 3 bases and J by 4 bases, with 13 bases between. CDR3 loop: CASSPSGVRYNEQFF. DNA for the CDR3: TGTGCCAGCTCACCGTCAGGGGTCAGATACAATGAGCAGTTCTTC.

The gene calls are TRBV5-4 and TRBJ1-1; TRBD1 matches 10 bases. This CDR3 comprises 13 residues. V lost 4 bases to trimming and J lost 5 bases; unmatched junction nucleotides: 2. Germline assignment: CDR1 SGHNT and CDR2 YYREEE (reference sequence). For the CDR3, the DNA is TGTGCCAGCAGCGACAGGGGGCTGACTGAAGCTTTCTTT. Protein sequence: CASSDRGLTEAFF.

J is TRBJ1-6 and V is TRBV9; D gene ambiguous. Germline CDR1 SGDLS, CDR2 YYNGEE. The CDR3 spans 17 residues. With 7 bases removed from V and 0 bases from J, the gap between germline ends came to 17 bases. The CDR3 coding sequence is TGTGCCAGCGGAACACCAACTGGCAGCTCCTATAATTCACCCCTCCACTTT. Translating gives CASGTPTGSSYNSPLHF.

CDR3 DNA: TGTGCCATCAGTGAGGCGACGGGGGTGAACACTGAAGCTTTCTTT. Translating gives CAISEATGVNTEAFF. The chain has TRBV10-3 and TRBJ1-1; TRBD1 might be the D (5 bases). V dropped 2 bases and J dropped 0 bases, with 10 bases sitting between them. Germline CDR1 ENHRY, CDR2 SYGVKD. CDR3 length: 15 residues.

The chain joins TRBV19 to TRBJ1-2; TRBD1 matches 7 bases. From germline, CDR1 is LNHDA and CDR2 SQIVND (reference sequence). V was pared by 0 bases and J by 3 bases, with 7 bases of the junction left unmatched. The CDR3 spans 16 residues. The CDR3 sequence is CASSIDTPGQYYGYTF. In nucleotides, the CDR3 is TGTGCCAGTAGTATAGATACCCCGGGACAGTACTATGGCTACACCTTC. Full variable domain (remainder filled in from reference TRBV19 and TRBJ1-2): DGGITQSPKYLFRKEGQNVTLSCEQNLNHDAMYWYRQDPGQGLRLIYYSQIVNDFQKGDIAEGYSVSREKKESFPLTVTSAQKNPTAFYLCASSIDTPGQYYGYTFGSGTRLTVV.

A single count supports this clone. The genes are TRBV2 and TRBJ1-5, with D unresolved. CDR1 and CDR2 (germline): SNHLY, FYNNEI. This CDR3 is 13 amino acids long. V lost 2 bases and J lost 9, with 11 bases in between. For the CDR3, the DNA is TGTGCCAGCAGTGAACAGACCAGCAGGCCCCAGCATTTT. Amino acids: CASSEQTSRPQHF.

CDR3 sequence: CASSVVAGVPPDTQYF. CDR3 sequence (DNA): TGTGCCAGCAGCGTAGTAGCGGGGGTCCCCCCTGATACGCAGTATTTT. The chain carries TRBV9 and TRBJ2-3, with 9 bases identical to TRBD2. This CDR3 contains 16 residues. The V gene's germline CDR1 is SGDLS and CDR2 YYNGEE. With 0 bases clipped from V and 6 bases from J, the junction kept 8 bases outside the gene matches.

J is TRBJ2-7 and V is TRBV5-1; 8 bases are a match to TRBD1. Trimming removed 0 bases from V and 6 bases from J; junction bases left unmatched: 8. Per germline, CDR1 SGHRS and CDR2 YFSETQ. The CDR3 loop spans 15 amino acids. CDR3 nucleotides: TGCGCCAGCAGCTTGGCCGAAGGACAGGGCTTCGAGCAGTACTTC. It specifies CASSLAEGQGFEQYF.

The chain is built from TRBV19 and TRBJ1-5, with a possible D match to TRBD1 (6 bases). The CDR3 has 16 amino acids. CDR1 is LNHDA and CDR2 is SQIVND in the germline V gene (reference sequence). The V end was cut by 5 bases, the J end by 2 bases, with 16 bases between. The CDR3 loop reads CASSSRQDQGNQPQHF. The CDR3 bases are TGTGCCAGTAGTTCTCGACAGGACCAGGGCAATCAGCCCCAGCATTTT. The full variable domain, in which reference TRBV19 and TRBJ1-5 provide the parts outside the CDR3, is DGGITQSPKYLFRKEGQNVTLSCEQNLNHDAMYWYRQDPGQGLRLIYYSQIVNDFQKGDIAEGYSVSREKKESFPLTVTSAQKNPTAFYLCASSSRQDQGNQPQHFGDGTRLSIL.

The CDR3 sequence is CASSPWRAYGYTF. The CDR3 DNA reads as TGTGCCAGCAGCCCTTGGAGGGCCTATGGCTACACCTTC. This chain links TRBV12-3 or TRBV12-4 with TRBJ1-2; unclear D gene. This CDR3 spans 13 amino acids. Trimming shortened V by 6 bases and J by 4 bases, and 12 bases separated the two germline ends.

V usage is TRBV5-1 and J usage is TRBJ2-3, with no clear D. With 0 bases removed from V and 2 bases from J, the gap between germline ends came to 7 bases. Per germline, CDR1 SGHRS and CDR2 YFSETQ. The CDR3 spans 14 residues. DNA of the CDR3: TGCGCCAGCAGCTTGGACCCACACACAGATACGCAGTATTTT. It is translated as CASSLDPHTDTQYF.